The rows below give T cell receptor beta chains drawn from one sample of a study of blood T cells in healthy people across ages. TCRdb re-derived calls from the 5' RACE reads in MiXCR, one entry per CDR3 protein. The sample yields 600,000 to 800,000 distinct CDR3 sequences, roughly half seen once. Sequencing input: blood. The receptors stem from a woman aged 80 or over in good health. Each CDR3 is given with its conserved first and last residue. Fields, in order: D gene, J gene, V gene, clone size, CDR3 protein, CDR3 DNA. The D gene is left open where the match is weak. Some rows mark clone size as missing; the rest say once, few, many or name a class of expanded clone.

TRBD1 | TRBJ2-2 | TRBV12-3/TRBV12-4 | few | CASRATGAGELFF | TGTGCCAGCCGGGCGACAGGGGCCGGGGAGCTGTTTTTT
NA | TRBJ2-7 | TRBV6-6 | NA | CASSYSAGVSSYEQYF | TGTGCCAGCAGTTACTCGGCAGGGGTGAGCTCCTACGAGCAGTACTTC
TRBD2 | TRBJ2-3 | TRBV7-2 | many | CASSLVLIGLAGPDTQYF | TGTGCCAGCAGCTTAGTGTTAATCGGGCTAGCGGGGCCAGATACGCAGTATTTT
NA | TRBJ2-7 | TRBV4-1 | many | CASSQEVGTVSYEQYF | TGCGCCAGCAGCCAAGAGGTTGGAACAGTCTCCTACGAGCAGTACTTC
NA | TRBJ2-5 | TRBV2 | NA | CASSDLDARGANEQYF | TGTGCCAGCAGTGACTTGGACGCTCGAGGGGCCAATGAGCAGTACTTC
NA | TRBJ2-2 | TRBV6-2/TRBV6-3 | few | CASSPSSVPGELFF | TGTGCCAGCAGTCCGTCTAGCGTTCCCGGGGAGCTGTTTTTT
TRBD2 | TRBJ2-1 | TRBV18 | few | CASSPRAASGGNEQFF | TGTGCCAGCTCACCACGTGCGGCTAGCGGGGGGAATGAGCAGTTCTTC
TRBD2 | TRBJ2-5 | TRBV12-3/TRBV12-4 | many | CASSAHGLAGSLETQYF | TGTGCCAGCAGTGCACACGGACTAGCGGGATCTTTGGAGACCCAGTACTTC
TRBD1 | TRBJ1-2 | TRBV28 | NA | CASSQGGNNYGYTF | TGTGCCAGCAGTCAGGGGGGCAATAACTATGGCTACACCTTC
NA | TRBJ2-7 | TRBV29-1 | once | CSVEVQGYEQYF | TGCAGCGTTGAAGTACAGGGTTACGAGCAGTACTTC
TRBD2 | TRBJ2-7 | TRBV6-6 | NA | CASSYENGGSYEQYF | TGTGCCAGCAGTTACGAGAACGGGGGGTCCTACGAGCAGTACTTC
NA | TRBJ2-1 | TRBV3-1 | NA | CASSRRGGSLMGEQFF | TGTGCCAGCAGCCGGAGGGGCGGTTCACTAATGGGTGAGCAGTTCTTC
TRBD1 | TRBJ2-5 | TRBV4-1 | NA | CASSQDRQGGQETQYF | TGCGCCAGCAGCCAAGACCGACAGGGGGGACAAGAGACCCAGTACTTC
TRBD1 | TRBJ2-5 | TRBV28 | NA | CASRPQGGEETQYF | TGTGCCAGCAGGCCACAGGGGGGAGAAGAGACCCAGTACTTC
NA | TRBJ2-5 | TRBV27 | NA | CASRKGNRETQYF | TGTGCCAGCAGAAAGGGGAATCGGGAGACCCAGTACTTC
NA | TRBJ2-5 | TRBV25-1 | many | CASSDRGEETQYF | TGTGCCAGCAGTGACAGGGGAGAAGAGACCCAGTACTTC